These T cell receptor beta chains were read from a single sample in a study of cytomegalovirus exposure and HLA in healthy donors. Sequencing used immunoSEQ multiplex PCR; TCRdb keeps in-frame clones, though not all of them. The table has tens of thousands of clones, around 73% seen once. The sample was PBMCs. The receptor source for this set is a man aged 45-65 years in good health and CMV-seronegative. The CDR3 runs from the conserved cysteine through the conserved F or W. Each record gives: V gene, J gene, D gene, CDR3 protein. D genes are given only for firm matches.

V gene: TRBV5-1
J gene: TRBJ2-7
D gene: -
CDR3 protein: CASSLPGLYEQYF

V gene: TRBV30
J gene: TRBJ1-2
D gene: -
CDR3 protein: CACPTGTGGYTF

V gene: TRBV5-4
J gene: TRBJ2-7
D gene: TRBD1
CDR3 protein: CASSRTGGQSSYEQYF

V gene: TRBV6-6
J gene: -
D gene: TRBD2
CDR3 protein: CASSYAGGAGNEQYF

V gene: TRBV27
J gene: TRBJ1-2
D gene: TRBD1
CDR3 protein: CASSLRTGGNLNYGYTF

V gene: TRBV15
J gene: TRBJ1-5
D gene: TRBD1
CDR3 protein: CATSTTQGARGGQPQHF

V gene: TRBV5-6
J gene: TRBJ1-2
D gene: -
CDR3 protein: CASSLGVRRNYGYTF

V gene: TRBV19
J gene: TRBJ2-6
D gene: -
CDR3 protein: CASRDISGANVLTF

V gene: TRBV10-3
J gene: TRBJ2-7
D gene: TRBD1
CDR3 protein: CAISPDRGREQYF

V gene: TRBV4-2
J gene: TRBJ1-1
D gene: -
CDR3 protein: CASSQDLGRLNTEAFF

V gene: TRBV5-1
J gene: TRBJ2-4
D gene: -
CDR3 protein: CASSPTLSTGAKNIQYF

V gene: TRBV27
J gene: TRBJ2-7
D gene: -
CDR3 protein: CASSSLDRPYEQYF

V gene: TRBV9
J gene: TRBJ1-1
D gene: -
CDR3 protein: CASSPHGRGNTEAFF

V gene: TRBV4-2
J gene: TRBJ1-6
D gene: -
CDR3 protein: CASSQEGATNSPLHF

V gene: TRBV10-1
J gene: TRBJ2-3
D gene: -
CDR3 protein: CAGLDGGPFTDTQYF

V gene: TRBV7-8
J gene: TRBJ1-1
D gene: -
CDR3 protein: CASSLGAMNTEAFF

V gene: TRBV7-3
J gene: TRBJ2-1
D gene: TRBD2
CDR3 protein: CASSSLVGGEYNEQFF

V gene: TRBV7-9
J gene: TRBJ2-7
D gene: -
CDR3 protein: CASSRLPYEQYF

V gene: TRBV4-1
J gene: TRBJ1-4
D gene: TRBD1
CDR3 protein: CASRPTFRDSNEKLFF

V gene: TRBV7-9
J gene: TRBJ1-2
D gene: -
CDR3 protein: CASSSTLRLYYGYTF

V gene: TRBV7-8
J gene: TRBJ1-4
D gene: -
CDR3 protein: CASTPGSRLLFNEKLFF

V gene: TRBV7-2
J gene: TRBJ1-4
D gene: -
CDR3 protein: CASSLMGEGEKLFF

V gene: TRBV9
J gene: TRBJ2-3
D gene: TRBD2
CDR3 protein: CASNKLPRGDTQYF

V gene: TRBV19
J gene: TRBJ2-2
D gene: -
CDR3 protein: CASSRGGAGTNTGELFF

V gene: TRBV29-1
J gene: TRBJ2-7
D gene: -
CDR3 protein: CSVVVRGATYEQYF

V gene: TRBV5-1
J gene: TRBJ1-2
D gene: TRBD1
CDR3 protein: CASSLRGQGDGYTF